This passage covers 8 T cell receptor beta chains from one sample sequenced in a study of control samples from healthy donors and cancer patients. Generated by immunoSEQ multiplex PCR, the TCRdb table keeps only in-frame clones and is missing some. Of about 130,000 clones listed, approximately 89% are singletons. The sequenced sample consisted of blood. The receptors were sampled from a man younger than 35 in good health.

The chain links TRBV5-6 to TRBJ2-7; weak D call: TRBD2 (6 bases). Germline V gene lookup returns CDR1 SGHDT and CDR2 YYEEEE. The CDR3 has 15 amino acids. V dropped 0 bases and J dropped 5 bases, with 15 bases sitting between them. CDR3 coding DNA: TGTGCCAGCAGCTTGGGGGACTCGGTTTTGGACGAGCAGTACTTC. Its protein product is CASSLGDSVLDEQYF.

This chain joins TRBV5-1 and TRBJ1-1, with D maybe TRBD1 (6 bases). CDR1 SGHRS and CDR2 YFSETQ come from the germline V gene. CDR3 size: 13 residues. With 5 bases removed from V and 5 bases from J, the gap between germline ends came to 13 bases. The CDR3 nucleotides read TGCGCCAGCAGTCGCGAGGGGGGAACTGAAGCTTTCTTT. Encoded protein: CASSREGGTEAFF.

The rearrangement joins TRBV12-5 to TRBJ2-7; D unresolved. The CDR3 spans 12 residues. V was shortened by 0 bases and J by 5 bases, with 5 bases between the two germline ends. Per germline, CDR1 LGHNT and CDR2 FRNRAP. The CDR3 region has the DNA TGTGCTAGTGGTTTGGTACCCAACGAGCAGTACTTC. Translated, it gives CASGLVPNEQYF.

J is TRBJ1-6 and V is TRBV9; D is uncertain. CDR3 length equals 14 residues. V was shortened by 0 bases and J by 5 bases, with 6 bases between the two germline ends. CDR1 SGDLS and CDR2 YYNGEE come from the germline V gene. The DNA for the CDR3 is TGTGCCAGCAGCGTAGCCGGGAATAATTCACCCCTCCACTTT. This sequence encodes CASSVAGNNSPLHF.

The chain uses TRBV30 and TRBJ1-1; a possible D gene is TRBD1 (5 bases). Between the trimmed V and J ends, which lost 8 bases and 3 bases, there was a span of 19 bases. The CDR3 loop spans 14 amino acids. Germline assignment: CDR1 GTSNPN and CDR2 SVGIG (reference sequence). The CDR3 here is CAGTLKGRDTEAFF. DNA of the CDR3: TGTGCCGGAACCCTTAAGGGGAGGGACACTGAAGCTTTCTTT.

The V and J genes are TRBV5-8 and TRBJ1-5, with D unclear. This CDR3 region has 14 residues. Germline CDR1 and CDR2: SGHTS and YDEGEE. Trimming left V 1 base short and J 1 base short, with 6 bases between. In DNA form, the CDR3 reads TGTGCCAGCAGCTTGAAGCCGAGCAATCAGCCCCAGCATTTT. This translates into CASSLKPSNQPQHF.

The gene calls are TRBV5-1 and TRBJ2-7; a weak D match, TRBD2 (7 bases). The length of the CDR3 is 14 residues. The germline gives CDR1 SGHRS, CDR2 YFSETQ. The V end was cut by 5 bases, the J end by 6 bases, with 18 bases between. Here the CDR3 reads CASSEKEGGLEQYF. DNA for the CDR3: TGCGCCAGCAGTGAAAAAGAGGGGGGGCTCGAGCAGTACTTC.

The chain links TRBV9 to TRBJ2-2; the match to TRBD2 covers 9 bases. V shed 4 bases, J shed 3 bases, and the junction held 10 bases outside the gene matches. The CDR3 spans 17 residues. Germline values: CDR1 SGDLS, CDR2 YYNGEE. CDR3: CASSPPLAGTYTGELFF. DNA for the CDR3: TGTGCCAGCAGCCCACCCCTAGCGGGGACTTACACCGGGGAGCTGTTTTTT. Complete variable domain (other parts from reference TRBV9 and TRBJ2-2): DSGVTQTPKHLITATGQRVTLRCSPRSGDLSVYWYQQSLDQGLQFLIQYYNGEERAKGNILERFSAQQFPDLHSELNLSSLELGDSALYFCASSPPLAGTYTGELFFGEGSRLTVL.